This T cell receptor (beta chain) comes out of a study of cytomegalovirus exposure and HLA in healthy donors. Germline assignment: CDR1 MNHEY and CDR2 SMNVEV (reference sequence). CDR3 size: 15 residues. Trimming pared 0 bases from V and 3 bases from J, leaving 10 bases between. Whereas donors were nominally healthy upon sampling, unrecorded immune exposures were probable. In regard to this clone: Its cognate antigen is unknown.

The PCR made use of 60 Vbeta and 13 Jbeta primers. Repertoires were generated with immunoSEQ multiplex PCR, while TCRdb's copy carries only in-frame clones and drops some. Here the sample spans 120,000 to 150,000 clones, 61% being singletons. Study results and caveats: While the bulk of TCR sequences proved rare, some public TCRs turned up in many donors.

The chain uses TRBV27 and TRBJ2-3, with D unclear. Sequenced: PBMCs. The clonotype comes from a male donor in good health and CMV-seronegative. CDR3 nucleotides: TGTGCCAGCAGTTTATCCCGCCCTAGGACAGATACGCAGTATTTT. This encodes CASSLSRPRTDTQYF.